The T cell receptor beta chain described here comes from a study of blood T cell dynamics during melanoma immunotherapy. As for the study in general: Standard first-line treatment here was pembrolizumab or nivolumab plus ipilimumab in metastatic melanoma. Notes on the study in general: Whether repertoire-driving clones were melanoma-specific could not be determined. At W3, later disease-control patients showed bifurcated PBMC repertoire changes, unlike progressors.

V was cut by 6 bases and J by 3 bases, with 18 bases left in between. The CDR3 runs 16 residues. Germline CDR1 and CDR2: LNHDA and SQIVND (reference sequence). As regards this clone: The antigen remains undetermined.

Each bulk PBMC sample had 300 to 400 ng DNA loaded. Only in-frame clones appear in the TCRdb table, and some are missing; sequencing was by immunoSEQ multiplex PCR. The sample lists about 28,000 clones; around four fifths were seen once. Sample time point: week 3, after first cycle of checkpoint inhibitor. The sequencing here drew on blood, taken from a patient treated with checkpoint blockade. The V call is TRBV19, the J call TRBJ1-5; TRBD1 might be the D (6 bases). The origin of this receptor is a human donor with melanoma. In DNA, the CDR3 is TGTGCCAGTAGAGCCCAGAGCAGGGGAAACAATCAGCCCCAGCATTTT. Protein: CASRAQSRGNNQPQHF.